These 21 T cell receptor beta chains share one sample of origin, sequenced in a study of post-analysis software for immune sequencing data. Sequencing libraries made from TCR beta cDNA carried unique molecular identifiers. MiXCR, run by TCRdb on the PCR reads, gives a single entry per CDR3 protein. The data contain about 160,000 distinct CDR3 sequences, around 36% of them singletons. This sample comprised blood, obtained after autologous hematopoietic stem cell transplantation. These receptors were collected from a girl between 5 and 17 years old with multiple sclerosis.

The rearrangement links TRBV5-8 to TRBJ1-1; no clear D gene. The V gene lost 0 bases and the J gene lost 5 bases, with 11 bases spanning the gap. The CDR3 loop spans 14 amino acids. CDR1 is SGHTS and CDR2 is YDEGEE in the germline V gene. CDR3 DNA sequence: TGTGCCAGCAGCTTGGACCAGGTCCCTACTGAAGCTTTCTTT. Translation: CASSLDQVPTEAFF.

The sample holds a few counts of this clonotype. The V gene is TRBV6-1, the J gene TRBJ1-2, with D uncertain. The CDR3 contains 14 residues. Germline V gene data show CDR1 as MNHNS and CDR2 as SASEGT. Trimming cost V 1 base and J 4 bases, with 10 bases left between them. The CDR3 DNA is TGTGCCAGCAGTGAAGAAGTAAGCTCCTATGGCTACACCTTC. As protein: CASSEEVSSYGYTF.

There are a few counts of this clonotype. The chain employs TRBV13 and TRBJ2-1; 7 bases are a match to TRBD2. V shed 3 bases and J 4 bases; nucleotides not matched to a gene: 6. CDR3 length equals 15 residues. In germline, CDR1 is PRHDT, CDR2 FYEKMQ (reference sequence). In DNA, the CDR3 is TGTGCCAGCAGCTTCGCAGGGACTAAGTACAATGAGCAGTTCTTC. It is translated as CASSFAGTKYNEQFF. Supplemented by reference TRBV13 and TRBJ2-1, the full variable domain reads AAGVIQSPRHLIKEKRETATLKCYPIPRHDTVYWYQQGPGQDPQFLISFYEKMQSDKGSIPDRFSAQQFSDYHSELNMSSLELGDSALYFCASSFAGTKYNEQFFGPGTRLTVL.

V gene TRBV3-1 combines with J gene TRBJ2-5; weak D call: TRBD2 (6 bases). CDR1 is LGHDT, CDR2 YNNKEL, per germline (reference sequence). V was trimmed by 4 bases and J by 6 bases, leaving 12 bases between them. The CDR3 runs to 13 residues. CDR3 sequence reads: CASSPRGTKTQYF. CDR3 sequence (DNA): TGTGCCAGCAGCCCACGCGGGACGAAGACCCAGTACTTC.

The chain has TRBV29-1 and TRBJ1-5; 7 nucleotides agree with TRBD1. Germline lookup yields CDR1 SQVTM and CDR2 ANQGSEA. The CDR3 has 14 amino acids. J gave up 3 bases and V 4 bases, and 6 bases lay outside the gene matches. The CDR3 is CSVGADRDNQPQHF. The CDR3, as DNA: TGCAGCGTTGGTGCCGACAGGGACAATCAGCCCCAGCATTTT.

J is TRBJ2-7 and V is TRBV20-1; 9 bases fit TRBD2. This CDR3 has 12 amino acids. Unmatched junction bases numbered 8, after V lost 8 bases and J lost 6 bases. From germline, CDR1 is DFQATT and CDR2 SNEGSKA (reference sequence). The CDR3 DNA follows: TGCAGTACCGTAGCGGGAGAGGGCGAGCAGTACTTC. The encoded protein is CSTVAGEGEQYF.

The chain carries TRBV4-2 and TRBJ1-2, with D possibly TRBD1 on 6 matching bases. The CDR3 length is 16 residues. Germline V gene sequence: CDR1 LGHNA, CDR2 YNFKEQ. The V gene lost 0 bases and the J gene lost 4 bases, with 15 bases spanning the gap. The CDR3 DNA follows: TGTGCCAGCAGCCAAGAGGGAAACAGGGCCGGCTATGGCTACACCTTC. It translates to CASSQEGNRAGYGYTF.

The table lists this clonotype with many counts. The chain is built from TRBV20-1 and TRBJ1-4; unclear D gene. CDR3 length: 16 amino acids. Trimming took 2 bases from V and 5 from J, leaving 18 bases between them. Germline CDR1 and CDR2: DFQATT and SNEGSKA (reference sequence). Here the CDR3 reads CSARSYYPAPNEKLFF. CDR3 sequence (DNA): TGCAGTGCTAGATCCTATTATCCAGCCCCGAATGAAAAACTGTTTTTT.

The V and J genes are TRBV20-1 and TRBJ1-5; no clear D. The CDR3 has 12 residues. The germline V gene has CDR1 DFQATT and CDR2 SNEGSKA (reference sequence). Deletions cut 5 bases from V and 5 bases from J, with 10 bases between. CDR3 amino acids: CSALARDQPQHF. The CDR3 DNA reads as TGCAGTGCTCTGGCTAGGGATCAGCCCCAGCATTTT.

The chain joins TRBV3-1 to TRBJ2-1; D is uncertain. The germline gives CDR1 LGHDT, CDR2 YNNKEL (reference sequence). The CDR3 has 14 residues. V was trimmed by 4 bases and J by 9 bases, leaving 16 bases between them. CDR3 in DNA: TGTGCCAGCAGCCCACCCCGGGTAGCAGGTGAGCAGTTCTTC. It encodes CASSPPRVAGEQFF.

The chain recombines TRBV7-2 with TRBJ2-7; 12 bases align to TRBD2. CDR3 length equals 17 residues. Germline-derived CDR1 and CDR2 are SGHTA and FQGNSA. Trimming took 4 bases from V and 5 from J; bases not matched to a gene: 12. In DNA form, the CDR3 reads TGTGCCAGCAGCTCCTTACGACTAGCGGGAGTGAGGGACGAGCAGTACTTC. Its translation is CASSSLRLAGVRDEQYF.

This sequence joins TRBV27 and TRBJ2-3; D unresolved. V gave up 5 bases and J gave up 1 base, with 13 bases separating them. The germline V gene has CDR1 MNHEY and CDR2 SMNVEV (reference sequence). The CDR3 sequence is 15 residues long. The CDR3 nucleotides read TGTGCCAGCAGTCCCCGGACGCCTCGCACAGATACGCAGTATTTT. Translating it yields CASSPRTPRTDTQYF.

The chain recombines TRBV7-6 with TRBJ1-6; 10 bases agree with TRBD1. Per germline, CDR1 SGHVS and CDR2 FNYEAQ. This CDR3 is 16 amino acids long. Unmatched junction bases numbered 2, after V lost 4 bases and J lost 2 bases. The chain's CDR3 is CASSSDRGAYNSPLHF. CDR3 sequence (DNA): TGTGCCAGCAGCTCGGACAGGGGGGCCTATAATTCACCCCTCCACTTT.

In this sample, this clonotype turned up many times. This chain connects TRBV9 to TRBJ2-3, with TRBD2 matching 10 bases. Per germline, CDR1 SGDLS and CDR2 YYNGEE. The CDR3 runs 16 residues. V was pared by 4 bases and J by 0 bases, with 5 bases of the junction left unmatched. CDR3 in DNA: TGTGCCAGCAGCAGAGGACTAGCGGCTAGCACAGATACGCAGTATTTT. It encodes CASSRGLAASTDTQYF.

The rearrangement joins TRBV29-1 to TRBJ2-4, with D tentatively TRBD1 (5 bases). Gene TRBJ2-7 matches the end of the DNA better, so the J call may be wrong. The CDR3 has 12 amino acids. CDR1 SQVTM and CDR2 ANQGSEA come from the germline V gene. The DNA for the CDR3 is TGCAGCGTCCGAAGGGGATTTGACGAGCAGTACTTC. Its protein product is CSVRRGFDEQYF.

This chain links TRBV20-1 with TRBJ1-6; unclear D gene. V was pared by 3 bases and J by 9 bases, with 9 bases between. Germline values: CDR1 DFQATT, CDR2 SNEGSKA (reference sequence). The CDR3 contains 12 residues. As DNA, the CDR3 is TGCAGTGCTAGGTCTGTAGGTTCACCCCTCCACTTT. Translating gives CSARSVGSPLHF.

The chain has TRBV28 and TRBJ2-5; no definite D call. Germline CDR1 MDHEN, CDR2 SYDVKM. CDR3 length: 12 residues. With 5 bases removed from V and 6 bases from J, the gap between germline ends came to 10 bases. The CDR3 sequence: CASSPDIQTQYF. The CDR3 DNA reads TGTGCCAGCAGTCCCGATATACAGACCCAGTACTTC. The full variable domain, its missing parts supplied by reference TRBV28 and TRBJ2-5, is DVKVTQSSRYLVKRTGEKVFLECVQDMDHENMFWYRQDPGLGLRLIYFSYDVKMKEKGDIPEGYSVSREKKERFSLILESASTNQTSMYLCASSPDIQTQYFGPGTRLLVL.

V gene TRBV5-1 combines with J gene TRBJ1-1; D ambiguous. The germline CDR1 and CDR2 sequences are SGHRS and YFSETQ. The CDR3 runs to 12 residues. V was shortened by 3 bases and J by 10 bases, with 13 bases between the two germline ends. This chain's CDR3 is CASSSEATVAFF. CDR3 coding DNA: TGCGCCAGCAGCTCGGAGGCCACAGTAGCTTTCTTT.

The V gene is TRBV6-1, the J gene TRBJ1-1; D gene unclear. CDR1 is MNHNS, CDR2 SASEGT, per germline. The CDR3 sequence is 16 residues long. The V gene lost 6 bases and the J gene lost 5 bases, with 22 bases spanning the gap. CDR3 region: CASRTGPTLFGTEAFF. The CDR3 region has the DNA TGTGCCAGCAGAACCGGTCCGACACTCTTCGGGACTGAAGCTTTCTTT.

CDR3 sequence: CASSPVALAGPYEQYF. CDR3 bases: TGTGCCAGCTCACCAGTTGCCCTAGCGGGACCCTACGAGCAGTACTTC. This sequence joins TRBV18 and TRBJ2-5, with 9 positions matching TRBD2. The J call may be in error: the DNA end matches TRBJ2-7 better. This CDR3 comprises 16 residues. The germline gives CDR1 KGHSH, CDR2 LQKENI.

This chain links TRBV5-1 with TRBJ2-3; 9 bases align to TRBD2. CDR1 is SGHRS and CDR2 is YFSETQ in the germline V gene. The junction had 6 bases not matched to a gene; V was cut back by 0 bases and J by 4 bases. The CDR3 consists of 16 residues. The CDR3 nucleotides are TGCGCCAGCAGCTTGGAAGGCGGGAGGGGCGCAGATACGCAGTATTTT. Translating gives CASSLEGGRGADTQYF.